This T cell receptor (beta chain) was profiled in a study of blood T cell repertoires in COVID-19. Across the study: The cDNA or gDNA used as material had been derived from T cells, B-cell-depleted T cells, or PBMCs.

V was shortened by 5 bases and J by 3 bases, with 26 bases between the two germline ends. CDR3 length: 19 amino acids. Germline-derived CDR1 and CDR2 are MDHEN and SYDVKM. Seattle enrolled patients during active infection and tracked them longitudinally. In the original workflow: Cell counts per sample came from amplifying reference gene primers. TCRdb's copy holds only in-frame clones and misses some; the assay was immunoSEQ multiplex PCR. V, J and clone size are taken as reported in that table, and D and trimming were inferred from the DNA itself. This table holds around 260,000 clones, roughly 88% found once.

Sample: peripheral blood. The receptor comes from a human donor with COVID-19, enrolled during active disease. The donor label of this sample is uncertain. The rearrangement joins TRBV28 to TRBJ1-3; TRBD1 might be the D (5 bases). The CDR3 region is CASSPPWGRVGTVGNTIYF. The DNA for the CDR3 is TGTGCCAGCAGTCCTCCTTGGGGGAGGGTGGGGACGGTTGGAAACACCATATATTTT.